The T cell receptor beta chain described here comes from a study of T cell responses to AZD1222 COVID-19 vaccine. Study observations and caveats: Vaccination with two AZD1222 doses was followed by a rise in Spike-specific TCR breadth and depth.

With respect to this clone: Its antigen is still unknown.

Assay: immunoSEQ multiplex PCR; the TCRdb copy retains only in-frame clones and omits some. The data hold approximately 70,000 clones, with 86% observed a single time. Sequencing used peripheral blood, obtained on day 0 of AZD1222 vaccination. The sequence derives from an adult in good health.

The CDR3 reads CASSLPGGTEAFF. The CDR3 DNA sequence: TGTGCCAGCAGCTTGCCAGGGGGGACTGAAGCTTTCTTT. The chain couples TRBV7-2 to TRBJ1-1; TRBD1 agrees at 7 bases. The trim removed 3 bases at V and 5 bases at J, leaving 3 bases unmatched. The CDR3 contains 13 residues. Looked up from germline, CDR1 is SGHTA and CDR2 is FQGNSA.